The clone carrying this T cell receptor beta chain was detected only a few times. This CDR3 region has 14 residues. V dropped 6 bases and J dropped 0; count of bases not matched to a gene: 4. CDR1 MDHEN and CDR2 SYDVKM come from the germline V gene. The sample is drawn from a study of blood T cell repertoires in COVID-19. Assay: immunoSEQ multiplex PCR; the TCRdb copy retains only in-frame clones and omits some. The sample records over 250,000 clones, over 75% being singletons. This chain joins TRBV28 and TRBJ2-7; 8 bases match TRBD2. Material for sequencing was peripheral blood. This TCR was recovered from a woman in her 70s with acute or convalescent COVID-19. CDR3 DNA: TGTGCCAGCAGAGCGGGGGTCAGCTCCTACGAGCAGTACTTC. Translation: CASRAGVSSYEQYF.